These T cell receptor beta chains were read from a single sample in a study of identical twins. TCRdb called the 5' RACE reads again in MiXCR, with one record for every CDR3 protein. The table includes under 350,000 distinct CDR3 sequences, 9.5% detected once. This same sample was also taken into another study, of yellow fever vaccine responses in identical twins.

Material: CD8+ T cells sorted from blood. Every receptor here comes from a woman aged 18-29 years in good health. The CDR3 runs from the conserved cysteine through the conserved F or W. A D gene is named only where the DNA matches it firmly. Clone size is not always given. Where it is, it says once, few, many or a class for expanded clones.

D gene	clone size	V gene	CDR3 length	J gene	CDR3 protein	CDR3 DNA
.	.	TRBV2	12	TRBJ1-1	CASSGSRSEAFF	TGTGCCAGCAGCGGTAGTCGGAGTGAAGCTTTCTTT
.	many	TRBV21-1	13	TRBJ2-3	CASGLPGTDTQYF	TGTGCGAGCGGGCTACCGGGCACAGATACGCAGTATTTT
.	many	TRBV6-1	15	TRBJ1-2	CASRPSVGAYYGYTF	TGTGCCAGCAGACCCTCCGTAGGGGCCTACTATGGCTACACCTTC
TRBD2	few	TRBV6-2/TRBV6-3	15	TRBJ2-7	CASSSEWREAYEQYF	TGTGCCAGCAGTTCCGAGTGGCGGGAGGCCTACGAGCAGTACTTC
TRBD2	many	TRBV27	17	TRBJ2-1	CAPLVWVAGGQYNEQFF	TGTGCCCCGCTTGTTTGGGTAGCGGGAGGCCAATACAATGAGCAGTTCTTC
TRBD1	.	TRBV7-9	15	TRBJ2-5	CASSLQGGSGETQYF	TGTGCCAGCAGCCTACAGGGGGGATCAGGGGAGACCCAGTACTTC
.	.	TRBV25-1	13	TRBJ1-2	CASSERRGYGYTF	TGTGCCAGCAGTGAACGTCGTGGCTATGGCTACACCTTC
TRBD2	many	TRBV5-6	13	TRBJ2-1	CASSLSGGDEQFF	TGTGCCAGCAGCTTGTCTGGGGGGGATGAGCAGTTCTTC
TRBD1	few	TRBV5-6	14	TRBJ1-2	CASSLAPTGDGYTF	TGTGCCAGCAGCTTGGCCCCGACAGGGGATGGCTACACCTTC
.	many	TRBV3-1	13	TRBJ2-7	CASSPAGSYEQYF	TGTGCCAGCAGCCCGGCAGGATCCTACGAGCAGTACTTC
TRBD2	.	TRBV7-8	20	TRBJ2-1	CASSLAGGSGASTPYNEQFF	TGTGCCAGCAGCTTAGCGGGGGGTAGCGGGGCCTCAACCCCCTACAATGAGCAGTTCTTC
TRBD2	many	TRBV4-3	14	TRBJ2-1	CASSQVGGSDEQFF	TGCGCCAGCAGCCAAGTAGGCGGGAGCGATGAGCAGTTCTTC
.	few	TRBV27	14	TRBJ1-2	CASSPRGIDYGYTF	TGTGCCAGCAGTCCCCGGGGTATCGACTATGGCTACACCTTC
.	few	TRBV13	13	TRBJ1-2	CASSPPGSHGYTF	TGTGCCAGCAGCCCCCCGGGTTCCCATGGCTACACCTTC
TRBD1	few	TRBV25-1	12	TRBJ1-1	CASGTGPTEAFF	TGTGCCAGCGGGACAGGGCCCACTGAAGCTTTCTTT
.	.	TRBV2	12	TRBJ2-7	CASSLGHAEQYF	TGTGCCAGCAGCCTGGGCCACGCAGAGCAGTACTTC
.	few	TRBV6-5	18	TRBJ2-1	CASSYGGVGNPSYNEQFF	TGTGCCAGCAGTTATGGAGGGGTGGGGAACCCTTCCTACAATGAGCAGTTCTTC
.	many	TRBV7-9	14	TRBJ2-5	CASSPRLGEETQYF	TGTGCCAGCAGCCCGAGACTAGGAGAGGAGACCCAGTACTTC
TRBD1	many	TRBV4-3	16	TRBJ2-4	CASSQDSGQLRNIQYF	TGCGCCAGCAGCCAAGATTCGGGACAGCTGAGAAACATTCAGTACTTC
TRBD1	.	TRBV20-1	13	TRBJ2-5	CSALDRGYETQYF	TGCAGTGCTCTTGACAGGGGATATGAGACCCAGTACTTC
.	many	TRBV5-1	13	TRBJ2-1	CASSSTDYNEQFF	TGCGCCAGCAGCTCTACAGATTACAATGAGCAGTTCTTC
.	few	TRBV28	13	TRBJ1-6	CASSRRTDSPLHF	TGTGCCAGCAGTCGACGGACAGATTCACCCCTCCACTTT
TRBD2	few	TRBV30	13	TRBJ2-7	CACHPGGTDEQYF	TGTGCCTGCCACCCCGGGGGGACCGACGAGCAGTACTTC
TRBD1	.	TRBV15	16	TRBJ2-7	CATSRVMRTGYYEQYF	TGTGCCACCAGCAGAGTTATGCGGACAGGGTACTACGAGCAGTACTTC